This T cell receptor beta chain appears in the sequencing data of a study of blood T cells in healthy people across ages. Regarding the study as a whole: Long-lived and aged donors differed, with more naive CD4+ cells and higher diversity in the long-lived.

Peripheral blood samples of 9 to 10 milliliters were drawn from each donor. Extraction yielded at least 5 micrograms of total RNA per sample. On this clonotype itself: Its matching antigen is unknown.

PCR was performed a second time for about 7 to 12 cycles using a sample-barcoded 5' primer and a J-beta primer mix. Via MiXCR, TCRdb re-called the 5' RACE reads, giving one row per CDR3 protein. Here the sample spans 780,000 or so distinct CDR3 sequences, 50% to 65% being singletons. Input material: blood. This TCR came from a man aged 80 or over in good health.

Written as DNA, the CDR3 is TGCAGTGCTAGGTCCCCTGAAGTGGGGGGGGAAAGTGGTGGCTACACCTTC. Amino acid sequence: CSARSPEVGGESGGYTF. V gene TRBV20-1 combines with J gene TRBJ1-2; a weak D match, TRBD1 (5 bases). V was cut by 3 bases and J by 7 bases, with 27 bases left in between. CDR1 is DFQATT and CDR2 is SNEGSKA in the germline V gene (reference sequence). The CDR3 has 17 residues.